A selection of T cell receptor beta chains follows, all from one sample in a study of identical twins. MiXCR, applied by TCRdb to the 5' RACE reads, yields one record per CDR3 protein. The sample yields roughly 1.6 million distinct CDR3 sequences, roughly a third seen once. Sequenced input: cord blood. Receptors originate from a newborn girl in good health. Both conserved end residues are part of each CDR3. Each record gives: D gene, V gene, CDR3 protein. D genes are given only for firm matches.

TRBD2,TRBV20-1,CSASLAGWLYEQYF
-,TRBV11-2,CASSLDMDEQYF
-,TRBV7-7,CASSLGRQTEQFF
-,TRBV28,CASLGPYSYNEQFF
-,TRBV5-1,CAGSFRSGSSYEQYF
-,TRBV11-2,CASSPTHRESKEQYF
-,TRBV24-1,CATSGRGDQPQHF
-,TRBV2,CASSVGSGANVLTF
-,TRBV9,CASSALGPTEAFF
-,TRBV28,CASTSGERYYEQYF
TRBD2,TRBV3-1,CASSQVLIAGDETQYF